Below, 16 T cell receptor beta chains from the same sample are listed, as sequenced in a study of blood T cell repertoires in COVID-19. Measured with immunoSEQ multiplex PCR; TCRdb has only the in-frame clones, and not every one. The table lists some 40,000 clones, about 90% of them singletons, with roughly 21% in the top ten. The sample consisted of peripheral blood. The origin of the receptors is a man in his 60s with acute or convalescent COVID-19.

The chain has TRBV19 and TRBJ2-5, with 13 bases identical to TRBD2. V gave up 1 base and J gave up 4 bases; unmatched junction bases: 9. The CDR3 runs 18 residues. Per germline, CDR1 LNHDA and CDR2 SQIVND (reference sequence). The DNA of the CDR3 is TGTGCCAGTAGTATAGGCCGACTAGCGGGAGGAATCGGAGAGACCCAGTACTTC. The encoded protein is CASSIGRLAGGIGETQYF.

The chain joins TRBV9 to TRBJ1-5; D gene ambiguous. Germline CDR1 is SGDLS and CDR2 is YYNGEE. V was pared by 3 bases and J by 7 bases, with 14 bases between. This CDR3 is 14 amino acids long. The CDR3 nucleotides are TGTGCCAGCAGCGCCTATGGAGATTCCCAGCCCCAGCATTTT. Translating it yields CASSAYGDSQPQHF.

The chain is built from TRBV30 and TRBJ2-1; 7 bases map to TRBD1. Germline-derived CDR1 and CDR2 are GTSNPN and SVGIG (reference sequence). With 0 bases clipped from V and 10 bases from J, the junction kept 0 bases outside the gene matches. The CDR3 has 11 amino acids. CDR3 region: CAWSVQGEQFF. CDR3 sequence (DNA): TGTGCCTGGAGTGTACAGGGGGAGCAGTTCTTC.

J is TRBJ1-6 and V is TRBV7-9, with TRBD1 matching 11 bases. The CDR3 totals 16 residues. CDR1 and CDR2 (germline): SEHNR, FQNEAQ (reference sequence). The junction had 5 bases not matched to a gene; V was cut back by 1 base and J by 9 bases. The CDR3 region has the DNA TGTGCCAGCAGCTTAGAAACCGGGACAGGGGGTTCACCCCTCCACTTT. This sequence encodes CASSLETGTGGSPLHF.

The chain employs TRBV9 and TRBJ2-5; 11 bases align to TRBD1. Trimming at V came to 4 bases and at J to 5 bases, leaving 7 bases not matched to a gene. The CDR3 loop spans 15 amino acids. The germline gives CDR1 SGDLS, CDR2 YYNGEE. CDR3 coding DNA: TGTGCCAGCAGCTTCGGACAGGGGGCGAGTGAGACCCAGTACTTC. It codes for CASSFGQGASETQYF.

The chain is built from TRBV29-1 and TRBJ1-2, with D perhaps matching TRBD1 (6 bases). The CDR3 spans 12 residues. Trimming stripped 7 bases from V and 2 bases from J, with 11 bases between. Germline V gives CDR1 SQVTM, CDR2 ANQGSEA. The CDR3 DNA sequence: TGCAGCGGAACAGGGAACAACTATGGCTACACCTTC. Translation gives CSGTGNNYGYTF.

The chain links TRBV7-9 to TRBJ2-3; TRBD1 is a possible D gene (5 bases). Germline V lookup: CDR1 SEHNR, CDR2 FQNEAQ (reference sequence). V was trimmed by 5 bases and J by 0 bases, leaving 18 bases between them. The CDR3 totals 17 residues. Here the CDR3 reads CASSRAVRTRSTDTQYF. CDR3 DNA: TGTGCCAGCAGCCGCGCTGTCCGGACAAGGAGCACAGATACGCAGTATTTT. Looking up the rest from reference TRBV7-9 and TRBJ2-3 gives the full variable domain: DTGVSQNPRHKITKRGQNVTFRCDPISEHNRLYWYRQTLGQGPEFLTYFQNEAQLEKSRLLSDRFSAERPKGSFSTLEIQRTEQGDSAMYLCASSRAVRTRSTDTQYFGPGTRLTVL.

The chain carries TRBV28 and TRBJ1-2; D call uncertain. In germline, CDR1 is MDHEN, CDR2 SYDVKM. V lost 6 bases to trimming and J lost 4 bases, with 18 bases between them. The CDR3 is 15 residues long. The CDR3 region is CASSPGGDSGYGYTF. DNA of the CDR3: TGTGCCAGCAGCCCAGGCGGGGATTCGGGCTATGGCTACACCTTC.

This clone showed up just a few times. The chain couples TRBV7-9 to TRBJ2-7; D uncertain. Trimming removed 5 bases at V and 3 bases at J, with 11 bases between. CDR3 length: 13 amino acids. CDR1 and CDR2 from the germline V gene are SEHNR and FQNEAQ (reference sequence). The CDR3 is CASSLGNSYEQYV. The CDR3 bases are TGTGCCAGCAGCCTGGGTAACAGCTACGAGCAGTACGTC.

The V call is TRBV19, the J call TRBJ2-2, with TRBD1 as a possible D gene (5 bases). The CDR3 spans 14 residues. CDR1 LNHDA and CDR2 SQIVND come from the germline V gene (reference sequence). The V gene lost 4 bases and the J gene lost 8 bases, with 14 bases spanning the gap. The CDR3 DNA is TGTGCCAGTAGTAACAGGTTTCGTTCTGGGGAGCTGTTTTTT. Translating it yields CASSNRFRSGELFF.

J is TRBJ2-7 and V is TRBV7-8; 7 bases are a match to TRBD1. J gave up 6 bases and V 5 bases, and 13 bases lay outside the gene matches. The CDR3 totals 15 residues. Per the germline V gene, CDR1 is SGHVS and CDR2 is FQNEAQ. This CDR3 reads CASSKNLDRVGEQYF. CDR3 nucleotide sequence: TGTGCCAGCAGCAAAAACCTTGACAGGGTAGGCGAGCAGTACTTC.

The V call is TRBV5-4, the J call TRBJ2-7, with 10 positions matching TRBD2. CDR3 size: 16 residues. J gave up 4 bases and V 1 base, and 8 bases lay outside the gene matches. The germline gives CDR1 SGHNT, CDR2 YYREEE (reference sequence). This CDR3 reads CASSLRSGRWEYEQYV. The CDR3 bases are TGTGCCAGCAGCTTGCGTAGCGGGAGGTGGGAATACGAGCAGTACGTC.

A note on this clone: Within the sample, other DNA sequences also encode this same CDR3. J is TRBJ2-5 and V is TRBV18; 7 bases agree with TRBD2. V was pared by 6 bases and J by 1 base, with 8 bases of the junction left unmatched. CDR1 KGHSH and CDR2 LQKENI come from the germline V gene. The CDR3 runs 15 residues. The CDR3 loop is CASSPLREGQETQYF. The CDR3 nucleotides read TGTGCCAGCTCCCCCTTGAGGGAGGGCCAAGAGACCCAGTACTTC.

This rearrangement joins TRBV3-1 (or the pseudogene TRBV3-2) to TRBJ1-2, with TRBD1 matching 7 bases. Germline loops: CDR1 LGHDT, CDR2 YNNKEL (reference sequence). The CDR3 has 15 amino acids. V dropped 0 bases and J dropped 5; count of bases not matched to a gene: 6. CDR3: CASSQEATGYYGYTF. The CDR3 DNA sequence: TGTGCCAGCAGCCAAGAAGCGACAGGGTATTATGGCTACACCTTC.

Details on this clone: The sample contains more than one DNA sequence encoding this CDR3. This chain links TRBV19 with TRBJ1-6, with D possibly matching TRBD1 (5 bases). The CDR3 is 13 amino acids. Trimming stripped 2 bases from V and 7 bases from J, with 6 bases between. Germline assignment: CDR1 LNHDA and CDR2 SQIVND (reference sequence). CDR3 protein: CASSISGNSPLHF. The CDR3 DNA reads TGTGCCAGTAGTATATCAGGGAATTCACCCCTCCACTTT.

This sequence joins TRBV10-1 and TRBJ2-3, with 8 bases that match TRBD2. The CDR3 loop spans 15 amino acids. Germline CDR1 and CDR2: WNHNN and SYGVQD (reference sequence). J was trimmed by 5 bases and V by 4 bases; bases with no gene match: 8. The CDR3 region is CASSVSSGSLDTQYF. DNA of the CDR3: TGCGCCAGCAGTGTATCCAGCGGGAGCCTAGATACGCAGTATTTT.